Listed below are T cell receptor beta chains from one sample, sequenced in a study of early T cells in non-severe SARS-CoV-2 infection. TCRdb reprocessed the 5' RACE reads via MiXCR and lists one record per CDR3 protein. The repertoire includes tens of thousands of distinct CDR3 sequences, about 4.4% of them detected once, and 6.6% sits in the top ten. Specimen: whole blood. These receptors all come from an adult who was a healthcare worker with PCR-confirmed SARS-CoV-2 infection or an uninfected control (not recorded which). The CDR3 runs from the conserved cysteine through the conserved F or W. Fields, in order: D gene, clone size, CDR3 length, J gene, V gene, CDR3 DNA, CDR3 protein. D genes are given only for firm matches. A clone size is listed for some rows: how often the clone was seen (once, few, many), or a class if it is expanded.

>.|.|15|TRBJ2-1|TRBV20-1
TGCAGTGCTAGGGGAATATTAGGTACGGACAATGAGCAGTTCTTC
CSARGILGTDNEQFF
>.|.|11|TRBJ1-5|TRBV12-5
TGTGCTAGTGGTGATGGAGAGCCCCAGCATTTT
CASGDGEPQHF
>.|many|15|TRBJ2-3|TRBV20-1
TGCAGTGCTCGACTACCTCAACTGAGCACAGATACGCAGTATTTT
CSARLPQLSTDTQYF
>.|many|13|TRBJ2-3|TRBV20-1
TGCAGTGCTACGGGAATACCGAGGCATACGCAGTATTTT
CSATGIPRHTQYF
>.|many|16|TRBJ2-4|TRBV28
TGTGCCAGCACTCCAAAGGTGCCACACGGAGAAAACATTCAGTACTTC
CASTPKVPHGENIQYF
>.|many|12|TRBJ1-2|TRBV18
TGTGCCAGCTCACGGGACGGCGAAGGCTACACCTTC
CASSRDGEGYTF
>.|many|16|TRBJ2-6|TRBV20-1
TGCAGTGCTAGAGATCCCACAGGGAGCAGGGCCAACGTCCTGACTTTC
CSARDPTGSRANVLTF
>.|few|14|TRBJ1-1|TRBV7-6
TGTGCCAGCAGCTCATTTGGGGGGAGCACTGAAGCTTTCTTT
CASSSFGGSTEAFF
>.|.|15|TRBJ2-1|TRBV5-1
TGCGCCAGCAGCTTGGACTCCTCCCGGGTAGATGAGCAGTTCTTC
CASSLDSSRVDEQFF
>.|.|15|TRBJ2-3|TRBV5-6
TGTGCCAGCAGCAGCCTACCCGGGAGCACAGATACGCAGTATTTT
CASSSLPGSTDTQYF
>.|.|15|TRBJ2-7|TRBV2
TGTGCCAGCAGGCTCACCCCGGGAACGCCCTACGAGCAGTACTTC
CASRLTPGTPYEQYF
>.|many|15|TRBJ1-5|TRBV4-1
TGCGCCAGCAGCCTGGACCCCTATAGCAATCAGCCCCAGCATTTT
CASSLDPYSNQPQHF